One T cell receptor (beta chain) is described in this entry. The antigen it binds to is not known. The sample holds no much larger clone one base away, and base qualities are not on file. This sample is drawn from a study of metastatic and nonmetastatic thyroid tumors (dated by TCRdb to the early 2020s). For the wider study: The researchers compared repertoires between peripheral blood samples and tumor or nodule tissue samples from patients with malignant or benign thyroid disease.

Reading from cysteine to phenylalanine, the CDR3 counts 17 amino acids. The CDR3 DNA has 51 bases and is translated from base 1. The V end loses 0 bases and the J end loses 5 bases, and a stretch of 22 bases separates them. Based on the germline V gene (reference sequence), the CDR1 and CDR2 sequences are DFQATT and SNEGSKA. No patient had received any treatment before thyroid surgery. Patient clinical samples collected from about 2011 to 2019 were retrospectively analysed using T-cell receptor beta sequencing. Study-wide conclusions, independent of this receptor: In both blood and tumor samples, TCR beta diversity was reported to be significantly higher in malignant tumors than in benign nodules.

The library came from PCR. Sequencing took place on an Illumina HiSeq 4000. High-throughput sequencing was used to profile the CDR3 region of the TCR beta-chain in every patient. Per the source publication's procedure: Drawing on CDR3 differences between clinicopathological groups, the researchers built a classifier meant to tell apart patients with distant-metastatic papillary thyroid cancer. Repertoire diversity was assessed with the Shannon index, and tumor-blood repertoire similarity with the Morisita-Horn index. The public reads were run again by TCRdb, first through fastp at Q25 and then through MiXCR, and only productive beta chains were kept. TCRdb, rather than the study authors, made the V and J calls. The sample table contains over 10,000 clones; only one count was recorded for approximately 26% of them. Less than 60% of the sample comes from the top ten.

The TCR was taken from a male donor with papillary thyroid cancer or a benign thyroid nodule (not recorded which). Some clones in this sample may be carry-over from other donors' samples. The chain is assembled from TRBV20-1 and TRBJ1-1; TRBD1 is a possible D gene, resting on 6 matching bases. The sample consisted of blood. The sequenced DNA is TGCAGTGCTAGAGATCTAGTTTACTCGGGGGCGTGGACTGAAGCTTTCTTT. The encoded protein is CSARDLVYSGAWTEAFF.